The source of this T cell receptor beta chain is a study of identical twins. TCRdb recomputed calls from the 5' RACE reads with MiXCR, one row per CDR3 protein. The sample has 400,000 to 550,000 distinct CDR3 sequences, more than 20% seen once. These data also featured in a second study, about T cells expressing NK-cell markers.

The source is a woman between 18 and 29 years old in good health. The sequenced material came from CD4+ T cells sorted from blood.

CDR3 region: CASSPGTGTSGVYEQYF. DNA for the CDR3: TGTGCCAGCAGCCCAGGAACCGGGACTAGCGGAGTCTACGAGCAGTACTTC. The V gene is TRBV12-3 or TRBV12-4, the J gene TRBJ2-7; 11 bases align to TRBD2. This CDR3 region has 17 residues. J lost 3 bases, V lost 6 bases, and 13 bases had no gene match.